This T cell receptor beta chain was captured in a study of cytomegalovirus exposure and HLA in healthy donors. Separation from the approximately 690-subject first cohort characterized the roughly 130-subject validation cohort, to which the donors belonged. The repertoire was sequenced with immunoSEQ multiplex PCR; TCRdb's copy has only in-frame clones and lacks some. The sample shows 100,000 to 150,000 clones, 75% to 90% of them seen only once. Concerning this clone: Antigen: not known.

Points from the study as a whole: For cytomegalovirus status, the classifier reportedly gave diagnoses with high specificity and sensitivity. Associated with cytomegalovirus, according to the listing, were some 150 TCR beta chains.

CDR1 and CDR2 from the germline V gene are MNHEY and SMNVEV (reference sequence). Trimming stripped 2 bases from V and 3 bases from J, with 14 bases between. This CDR3 is built from 15 residues. The rearrangement joins TRBV27 to TRBJ2-7, with a weak D call TRBD1 (5 bases). This TCR was sampled from a woman between 18 and 29 years old in good health and CMV-seronegative. Sequences were obtained from PBMCs. CDR3 protein: CASSLTPGHNYEQYF. The CDR3 DNA sequence: TGTGCCAGCAGTTTAACGCCAGGGCATAACTACGAGCAGTACTTC.